This paragraph reports one T cell receptor beta chain. Data came from immunoSEQ multiplex PCR; TCRdb stores just in-frame clones and leaves some out. The sample records tens of thousands of clones, roughly 89% being singletons. This sample was taken from a study of T cell changes during pregnancy in multiple sclerosis. V lost 1 base and J 3 bases, leaving 8 bases between the germline ends. Germline loops: CDR1 SGHRS, CDR2 YFSETQ. The CDR3 covers 13 residues. The sample here was CD8+ T cells from peripheral blood mononuclear cells, taken in the first trimester of pregnancy. The sequence came from a female donor with multiple sclerosis, enrolled in a pregnancy study. V is TRBV5-1 and J is TRBJ2-7, with a tentative D call TRBD1 (5 bases). CDR3 bases: TGCGCCAGCAGCTTGACAGGCGGCTACGAGCAGTACTTC. Protein sequence: CASSLTGGYEQYF.